This T cell receptor beta chain came from a study of T cell responses to AZD1222 COVID-19 vaccine listed by TCRdb under 2021. As for the study more broadly: A total of over 230 trial participants underwent TCR sequencing, of whom approximately 210 received two doses of AZD1222 and roughly 25 received two doses of the MenACWY control vaccine. Trial participants were enrolled into age subgroups of 18-55, 56-69 and 70-plus years, which contained 148, 28 and 57 TCR-sequenced participants, respectively. What the research found in general, with its limitations: In the small 56-69-year group, the increase in depth fell short of significance, most likely because of low power. After two AZD1222 doses, spike-specific TCR breadth and depth were significantly higher than at day 0 and than in MenACWY recipients. Nearly half of unique spike-specific TCRs reportedly recognized epitopes outside regions mutated in the B.1.351 and B.1.1.7 variants. Participants were mostly white British, with more females than males. The authors suggested clonal diversity may have been underestimated. Because no samples from the day 14 peak response were available, repertoires could be characterized only after the peak T cell response. Conclusions about previously exposed vaccinees are limited, since just six AZD1222 recipients were seropositive for SARS-CoV-2 at baseline. The vaccine-associated CD4 TCRs covered the entire spike protein, and the dominant responses fell in regions 160-218 and 743-854.

Per the publication, the time point label means: about 28 days (+/-7) after the second vaccine dose. Because spike-specific TCR depth and breadth did not differ between the two schedules, AZD1222 recipients who got a second dose at roughly 4 weeks were pooled with those who got a second dose at roughly 12 weeks. Vaccinee samples were obtained from the UK trials COV001 and COV002, which included a single-blind randomized controlled phase 2/3 trial of AZD1222 (ChAdOx1 nCoV-19) in healthy adults. For TCRbeta chain sequencing, PBMC samples from trial participants were taken at day 0 and at day 28 after the second dose. CDR1 and CDR2 were assigned from the germline V gene as SGDLS and YYNGEE. The CDR3 spans 14 residues, from the cysteine through the phenylalanine. The kept DNA is CDR3 alone, 42 bases in frame from the first base. From V the trimming removes 7 bases and from J it removes 1 base, while the gene matches leave 4 bases of the junction unaccounted for.

This clone was seen a single time. Its antigen is unknown. Base qualities are not at hand, and no much larger clone is one base apart. The CDR3 regions of human TCRbeta chains were analyzed by immunosequencing. For the original study's pipeline: TCRs in the repertoires were compared against a reference library of SARS-CoV-2-specific TCRs that had been generated with the MIRA antigen-specificity platform. Breadth meant the fraction of unique TCRs that were SARS-CoV-2-associated, whereas depth meant the fraction of total T cells that were SARS-CoV-2-associated. Using the MIRA data, every spike-specific TCR was mapped to the spike region that the TCR reacted to and assigned to either a CD4 or a CD8 class. Log10-transformed breadth and depth values were compared by one-way ANOVA with Sidak's multiple comparisons tests. TCRdb stores this immuneACCESS table with in-frame sequences only. Part of the clones is absent; in the studies checked, under half of the shortfall reflects unresolved V genes, and no reason is known for the rest. V, J and clone size are taken as reported in that table, and D and trimming were inferred from the DNA itself. The sample profile shows roughly 150,000 clones; 90% to 95% of them were found once. Approximately 1.4% of the sample is taken by the ten largest.

This specimen was peripheral blood, taken 28 days after the second AZD1222 dose. The chain couples TRBV9 to TRBJ2-2; 7 nucleotides in the junction match TRBD1. This clonotype was sampled from an adult who received the AZD1222 COVID-19 vaccine. The DNA sequence follows: TGTGCCAGCGGGGACAGCCTGAACACCGGGGAGCTGTTTTTT. This yields the protein CASGDSLNTGELFF.